This TCR beta chain was identified in a study of T cells in Graves' hyperthyroidism and ophthalmopathy. Study-wide results and limits: Ophthalmopathy was separated from stable hyperthyroidism by a 13 V-J model.

At least ten counts were recorded for this clonotype. The antigen remains unidentified. Amplification targeted TCR beta CDR3 regions from RNA transcripts. A set of HTBI primers served as the primers for a first-round RT-PCR of the TCR CDR3. TCRdb fed the multiplex PCR reads into MiXCR, producing one record per CDR3 protein. Of about 300,000 distinct CDR3 sequences in the sample, about an eighth are singletons; the top ten hold 7% to 8.5%. It was approximately 9.4 ml of fresh peripheral blood that supplied the PBMCs. Between the trimmed V and J ends, which lost 5 bases and 6 bases, there was a span of 7 bases. Germline V CDR1 and CDR2: SEHNR, FQNEAQ (reference sequence). The CDR3 extends over 11 amino acids.

Sample: blood. The chain carries TRBV7-9 and TRBJ1-1; D gene unclear. The sequence derives from a woman aged 25 to 39 with Graves' hyperthyroidism that later progressed to Graves' ophthalmopathy. The CDR3 DNA reads as TGTGCCAGCAGCCCTGGCCCTGAAGCTTTCTTT. Protein sequence: CASSPGPEAFF. Combining the CDR3 with reference TRBV7-9 and TRBJ1-1 gives the whole variable domain DTGVSQNPRHKITKRGQNVTFRCDPISEHNRLYWYRQTLGQGPEFLTYFQNEAQLEKSRLLSDRFSAERPKGSFSTLEIQRTEQGDSAMYLCASSPGPEAFFGQGTRLTVV.